The rows below give T cell receptor beta chains drawn from one sample of a study of T cells in Graves' hyperthyroidism and ophthalmopathy. In TCRdb, the multiplex PCR reads were re-called with MiXCR into one record per CDR3 protein. The sample has around 340,000 distinct CDR3 sequences, around a sixth seen once. The sequenced sample was blood. The receptors stem from a woman between 40 and 55 years old with Graves' ophthalmopathy. Each CDR3 is given with its conserved first and last residue. Fields, in order: D gene, J gene, V gene, clone size, CDR3 DNA, CDR3 protein. A D gene is named only where the DNA matches it firmly. Clone size is given for some rows only: seen once, a few or many times, or a class if the clone is expanded.

TRBD1	TRBJ2-7	TRBV29-1	NA	TGCAGCGTAGGACAGGGGGCCGAGCAGTACTTC	CSVGQGAEQYF
TRBD1	TRBJ1-1	TRBV27	many	TGTGCCAGCAGTTCCGGACAGGGAAGGGGGGGGAACACTGAAGCTTTCTTT	CASSSGQGRGGNTEAFF
TRBD2	TRBJ2-1	TRBV6-1	few	TGTGCCAGCAGTGAACGCGGGGGAACTTACAATGAGCAGTTCTTC	CASSERGGTYNEQFF
NA	TRBJ1-3	TRBV7-2	many	TGTGCCAGCAGCTTATTCCCAGGGAGCGGAAACACCATATATTTT	CASSLFPGSGNTIYF
TRBD2	TRBJ2-5	TRBV20-1	many	TGCAGTGCGGGCGGCGGGAGCCAAGAGACCCAGTACTTC	CSAGGGSQETQYF
NA	TRBJ2-7	TRBV7-8	many	TGTGCCAGCAGCTCCGGACCGAGCTCCTACGAGCAGTACTTC	CASSSGPSSYEQYF
NA	TRBJ1-1	TRBV7-2	NA	TGTGCCAGCAGCAAATCGGGGAACACTGAAGCTTTCTTT	CASSKSGNTEAFF
NA	TRBJ1-2	TRBV6-1	NA	TGTGCCAGCAGTGGCAGGGTTCGGGGCTACACCTTC	CASSGRVRGYTF
TRBD2	TRBJ2-1	TRBV24-1	many	TGTGCCACCAGTGATGCATCGACTAGCGGGGTATACAATGAGCAGTTCTTC	CATSDASTSGVYNEQFF
NA	TRBJ1-5	TRBV20-1	many	TGCAGTGCTAGAGCACAGGGTATTTCCAATCAGCCCCAGCATTTT	CSARAQGISNQPQHF
NA	TRBJ1-5	TRBV6-1	NA	TGTGCCAGCGGTGGCGGGTATAGCAATCAGCCCCAGCATTTT	CASGGGYSNQPQHF
TRBD1	TRBJ1-1	TRBV12-3/TRBV12-4	many	TGTGCCAGCCGACTGACAGGGAGGGCTGAAGCTTTCTTT	CASRLTGRAEAFF
NA	TRBJ2-7	TRBV28	NA	TGTGCCAGCACGAGGCAGACTGACTACGAGCAGTACTTC	CASTRQTDYEQYF
NA	TRBJ1-1	TRBV19	many	TGTGCCAGTAGTATATATAGGGGCCCCATGAACACTGAAGCTTTCTTT	CASSIYRGPMNTEAFF
TRBD1	TRBJ1-1	TRBV19	many	TGTGCCAGTAGCCTGGGGGACAGAGTGAACACTGAAGCTTTCTTT	CASSLGDRVNTEAFF
NA	TRBJ2-5	TRBV2	many	TGTGCCATCAAACGAAGGATGGGTGAGACCCAGTACTTC	CAIKRRMGETQYF
TRBD2	TRBJ2-5	TRBV29-1	many	TGCAGCGTAGCCGTAGCGGGAGATCTGGAGACCCAGTACTTC	CSVAVAGDLETQYF
NA	TRBJ2-5	TRBV15	many	TGTGCCACCAGCAGAGATTCGGAAGAGACCCAGTACTTC	CATSRDSEETQYF
TRBD1	TRBJ1-5	TRBV19	many	TGTGCCAGCAGGCGAGGACAGGGAATCAGCAATCAGCCCCAGCATTTT	CASRRGQGISNQPQHF
NA	TRBJ2-6	TRBV6-1	many	TGTGCCAGCAGCGACGCTGGGACTGGGGCCAACGTCCTGACTTTC	CASSDAGTGANVLTF
TRBD2	TRBJ2-2	TRBV6-2/TRBV6-3	many	TGTGCCAGCCGGGTCACCCTAGCGGGAAGTAGCACCGGGGAGCTGTTTTTT	CASRVTLAGSSTGELFF
NA	TRBJ1-1	TRBV6-5	many	TGTGCCAGCAGTTACTCGAAATTACACAGCGGCACTGAAGCTTTCTTT	CASSYSKLHSGTEAFF
NA	TRBJ1-5	TRBV27	NA	TGTGCCAGCAGCCGGGGGGCGCGTGGCAATCAGCCCCAGCATTTT	CASSRGARGNQPQHF
TRBD2	TRBJ2-7	TRBV9	many	TGTGCCAGCAGCCCCACGGGGACTAGCGGGAGTAACGAGCAGTACTTC	CASSPTGTSGSNEQYF
TRBD2	TRBJ2-3	TRBV10-3	many	TGTGCCACCGGGGGGGGGGGCACAGATACGCAGTATTTT	CATGGGGTDTQYF
NA	TRBJ1-1	TRBV7-6	many	TGTGCCAGCAGCTTAAGTGTTGCGGGAACTGAAGCTTTCTTT	CASSLSVAGTEAFF
NA	TRBJ2-5	TRBV11-2	many	TGTGCCAGCAGCTTAGGCGGCCTGAAAGAGACCCAGTACTTC	CASSLGGLKETQYF
TRBD1	TRBJ1-1	TRBV10-1	many	TGCGCCAGCAGTGGAGGACCGGGACAGGGGACGAGTGCTTTCTTT	CASSGGPGQGTSAFF
NA	TRBJ2-7	TRBV5-5	many	TGTGCCAGCAGTCGACAGACGGGATCCTACGAGCAGTACTTC	CASSRQTGSYEQYF
NA	TRBJ1-1	TRBV29-1	many	TGCAGCGTTGCGACACCTGTGAACACTGAAGCTTTCTTT	CSVATPVNTEAFF
TRBD2	TRBJ2-7	TRBV6-2/TRBV6-3	NA	TGTGCCAGCAGTTACTCGACTAGCGGGACCTTTAAGTCCTACGAGCAGTACTTC	CASSYSTSGTFKSYEQYF
NA	TRBJ1-6	TRBV5-1	many	TGCGCCAGCAGCGACTCAGGGGATTCACCCCTCCACTTT	CASSDSGDSPLHF
NA	TRBJ1-1	TRBV28	many	TGTGCCAGCAGTCCCGGGGGCGGTTTGGTCACTGAAGCTTTCTTT	CASSPGGGLVTEAFF
NA	TRBJ1-1	TRBV6-2/TRBV6-3	many	TGTGCCAGCAGTTCGTCGGGGTATATTGAAGCTTTCTTT	CASSSSGYIEAFF
TRBD1	TRBJ1-5	TRBV15	many	TGTGCCACCAGGGGACAGCAAAATCAGCCCCAGCATTTT	CATRGQQNQPQHF
NA	TRBJ1-1	TRBV4-1	many	TGCGCCAGCAGCCAACTACGCGGAAACACTGAAGCTTTCTTT	CASSQLRGNTEAFF
TRBD1	TRBJ2-5	TRBV7-6	many	TGTGCCAGCAGCGAGGGACAGGCGGAGACCCAGTACTTC	CASSEGQAETQYF
NA	TRBJ2-2	TRBV12-3/TRBV12-4	NA	TGTGCCGGCAACCCTTCCCTACAGAACACCGGGGAGCTGTTTTTT	CAGNPSLQNTGELFF
NA	TRBJ1-1	TRBV6-5	few	TGTGCCAGCAGTTACAGCTACACTGAAGCTTTCTTT	CASSYSYTEAFF
NA	TRBJ1-1	TRBV29-1	many	TGCAGCGTTGAACGGACAGTGAACACTGAAGCTTTCTTT	CSVERTVNTEAFF
TRBD2	TRBJ2-7	TRBV11-3	many	TGTGCCAGCAGCGCCGGACTAGCGGGAGGGACCCTTAGCTCCTACGAGCAGTACTTC	CASSAGLAGGTLSSYEQYF
NA	TRBJ1-6	TRBV5-1	many	TGCGCCAGCAGCTTGAAGACGGGCTCCTATAATTCACCCCTCCACTTT	CASSLKTGSYNSPLHF
NA	TRBJ2-7	TRBV19	many	TGTGCCAGTAGTAACTTGCAGGGCTCCTACGAGCAGTACTTC	CASSNLQGSYEQYF
NA	TRBJ1-2	TRBV28	NA	TGTGCCAGCAGTTTATTCGGGGCTGGCGGCTACACCTTC	CASSLFGAGGYTF
TRBD2	TRBJ2-7	TRBV12-3/TRBV12-4	NA	TGTGCCAGCAGTTTAGAGGGCGGGAGTGAGACCTACGAGCAGTACTTC	CASSLEGGSETYEQYF
TRBD2	TRBJ2-2	TRBV12-5	many	TGTGCTAGTGGTTTGGTGGTTTCTAGCGGGAGCCCCGGGGAGCTGTTTTTT	CASGLVVSSGSPGELFF
NA	TRBJ2-7	TRBV6-1	NA	TGTGCCAGCACCGCCTCAGGTAAAGGCTACGAGCAGTACTTC	CASTASGKGYEQYF
TRBD1	TRBJ1-3	TRBV20-1	many	TGCAGTGCTCGAAGGGACAGGGTTGCTGGAAACACCATATATTTT	CSARRDRVAGNTIYF
NA	TRBJ2-7	TRBV20-1	NA	TGCAGTGCTAGCCTCTTGGGGTACGAGCAGTACTTC	CSASLLGYEQYF
NA	TRBJ2-4	TRBV4-1	few	TGCGCCAGCAGCCAAGGTGAACTAGCCAAAAACATTCAGTACTTC	CASSQGELAKNIQYF
NA	TRBJ2-5	TRBV9	NA	TGTGCCAGCAGCTTCGGGACGTCAGAACAAGAGACCCAGTACTTC	CASSFGTSEQETQYF
NA	TRBJ2-2	TRBV30	many	TGTGCCTGGAGTGTAGGCGGCACCGGGGAGCTGTTTTTT	CAWSVGGTGELFF
NA	TRBJ1-2	TRBV12-3/TRBV12-4	many	TGTGCCAGCTTTAGGGCGGGCAGGTGGTCCAGGGGCTCCTATGGCTACATCTTC	CASFRAGRWSRGSYGYIF
TRBD1	TRBJ2-7	TRBV6-5	many	TGTGCCAGCAGTTACTCGATCTCACAGGGGGCTGACGAGCAGTACTTC	CASSYSISQGADEQYF
NA	TRBJ1-2	TRBV6-1	few	TGTGCCAGCAGGACACAGGAGTACTATGGCTACACCTTC	CASRTQEYYGYTF